The TCR beta chain described here comes from a study of shared clonotypes between healthy human individuals. Whole-study results and caveats: Naive subsets typically showed greater estimated richness than memory subsets. The sole specimen, blood, was sampled, and tissue repertoires likely differ. When naive CD4 clonotypes were compared across a few donors, approximately 5% were shared.

Germline CDR1 and CDR2: SGHAT and FQNNGV. Trimming removed 5 bases from V and 7 bases from J, with 11 bases in between. The CDR3 has 12 residues. Regarding this clone: Its antigen is unidentified.

Genomic DNA per cell subset filled all wells of several immunoSEQ plates. The method was immunoSEQ multiplex PCR; TCRdb's version includes in-frame clones alone and lacks a portion of them. The sample lists 1,400,000 or so clones; approximately 98.5% were seen once. This receptor was obtained from a man aged 25 to 45 in good health. The chain recombines TRBV11-2 with TRBJ1-1; TRBD1 might be the D (6 bases). Material for sequencing was naive CD4+ T cells sorted from blood. The subset is: CD45RA+ positively selected. CDR3 sequence (DNA): TGTGCCAGCAGCGTGGACAGTGGTGAAGCTTTCTTT. Translating it yields CASSVDSGEAFF.